This is a list of T cell receptor beta chains from one sample in a study of blood T cell repertoires in COVID-19. The assay was immunoSEQ multiplex PCR, and TCRdb's table has in-frame clones only and misses some. The table lists 45,000 to 50,000 clones, 85% to 90% of them singletons. Sequencing used peripheral blood. Receptors originate from a woman aged 80 or older with COVID-19, enrolled during active disease. Each CDR3 is given with its conserved first and last residue. Fields, in order: D gene, J gene, clone size, V gene, CDR3 DNA, CDR3 protein. The D gene is left open where the match is weak. The size of a clone is reported for some rows only, either as once, few or many, or as a class for expanded clones.

D gene: TRBD1; J gene: TRBJ2-2; clone size: .; V gene: TRBV24-1; CDR3 DNA: TGTGCCACCAGTCAACGGGACAGGGGTTCCGGGGAGCTGTTTTTT; CDR3 protein: CATSQRDRGSGELFF
D gene: .; J gene: TRBJ1-1; clone size: .; V gene: TRBV19; CDR3 DNA: TGTGCCAGTAGTGCCAGACAGAGTATGAACACTGAAGCTTTCTTT; CDR3 protein: CASSARQSMNTEAFF
D gene: .; J gene: TRBJ1-3; clone size: .; V gene: TRBV30; CDR3 DNA: TGTGCCTGGAGTGTAAAACAGCCCGACTCTGGAAACACCATATATTTT; CDR3 protein: CAWSVKQPDSGNTIYF
D gene: TRBD1; J gene: TRBJ2-1; clone size: .; V gene: TRBV7-2; CDR3 DNA: TGTGCCAGCAGCTTAGACCTGGGACAGGGAGTTGGTTTTCACAATGAGCAGTTCTTC; CDR3 protein: CASSLDLGQGVGFHNEQFF
D gene: .; J gene: TRBJ1-1; clone size: .; V gene: TRBV5-4; CDR3 DNA: TGTGCCAGCAGCTTGGCCGGGGGATTGGCAGGCCTTGAAGCTTTCTTT; CDR3 protein: CASSLAGGLAGLEAFF
D gene: .; J gene: TRBJ2-5; clone size: medium-sized; V gene: TRBV6-1; CDR3 DNA: TGTGCCAGCAGTGAAGGGGCAGGGCCGTACTTC; CDR3 protein: CASSEGAGPYF
D gene: TRBD2; J gene: TRBJ2-1; clone size: .; V gene: TRBV2; CDR3 DNA: TGTGCCAGCTCACGGGGGGGGTCCTACAATGAGCAGTTCTTC; CDR3 protein: CASSRGGSYNEQFF
D gene: TRBD2; J gene: TRBJ2-3; clone size: .; V gene: TRBV7-9; CDR3 DNA: TGTGCCAGCAGCCCGGGACTAGGGGGGGCAGATACGCAGTATTTT; CDR3 protein: CASSPGLGGADTQYF
D gene: TRBD1; J gene: TRBJ1-2; clone size: .; V gene: TRBV7-6; CDR3 DNA: TGTGCCAGCAGCTTAGCTGGACAGGGGAATAATGGCTACACCTTC; CDR3 protein: CASSLAGQGNNGYTF
D gene: TRBD1; J gene: TRBJ1-4; clone size: .; V gene: TRBV5-4; CDR3 DNA: TGTGCCAGCAGCTTGGGAGCAGGGGGGAATGAAAAACTGTTTTTT; CDR3 protein: CASSLGAGGNEKLFF
D gene: .; J gene: TRBJ2-7; clone size: few; V gene: TRBV7-9; CDR3 DNA: TGTGCCAGCAGCTTAGAGGGGGTCCTCCCAGTCTTC; CDR3 protein: CASSLEGVLPVF
D gene: TRBD1; J gene: TRBJ1-4; clone size: few; V gene: TRBV5-1; CDR3 DNA: TGCGCCAGCAGCCCGCGACAGGGGTCAACTAATGAAAAACTGTTTTTT; CDR3 protein: CASSPRQGSTNEKLFF
D gene: .; J gene: TRBJ2-5; clone size: .; V gene: TRBV6-5; CDR3 DNA: TGTGCCAGCAGCGAGGGAGAGACCCAGTACTTC; CDR3 protein: CASSEGETQYF
D gene: .; J gene: TRBJ2-7; clone size: .; V gene: TRBV29-1; CDR3 DNA: TGCAGCGTTCGGGACTACGAGCAGTACTTC; CDR3 protein: CSVRDYEQYF
D gene: .; J gene: TRBJ1-5; clone size: .; V gene: TRBV19; CDR3 DNA: TGTGCCAGTACCTCAAAGGGGAGGGTGTTTTTGAGCAATCAGCCCCAGCATTTT; CDR3 protein: CASTSKGRVFLSNQPQHF
D gene: TRBD2; J gene: TRBJ2-1; clone size: .; V gene: TRBV7-3; CDR3 DNA: TGTGCCAGCAGCTCTCGCGGGAGGACTAGCGGGGGGGCCAGCTCCTACAATGAGCAGTTCTTC; CDR3 protein: CASSSRGRTSGGASSYNEQFF
D gene: .; J gene: TRBJ1-2; clone size: .; V gene: TRBV6-5; CDR3 DNA: TGTGCCAGCACCCCCCTAACAGGTGTATACTATGGCTACACCTTC; CDR3 protein: CASTPLTGVYYGYTF
D gene: .; J gene: TRBJ1-4; clone size: .; V gene: TRBV18; CDR3 DNA: TGTGCCAGCTCACCAGTGCAACAGAACTATGAAAAACTGTTTTTT; CDR3 protein: CASSPVQQNYEKLFF
D gene: .; J gene: TRBJ2-3; clone size: .; V gene: TRBV5-1; CDR3 DNA: TGCGCCAGCAGCCCGGGGGACAGCCCTAGCACAGATACGCAGTATTTT; CDR3 protein: CASSPGDSPSTDTQYF
D gene: .; J gene: TRBJ1-2; clone size: .; V gene: TRBV6-6; CDR3 DNA: TGTGCCAGCAGTGCAGGGCCCGGCGGAGGCTACACCTTC; CDR3 protein: CASSAGPGGGYTF
D gene: TRBD1; J gene: TRBJ2-3; clone size: .; V gene: TRBV11-2; CDR3 DNA: TGTGCCAGCAGCTTAGAAAGGCAGGGGGCTAAAGATACGCAGTATTTT; CDR3 protein: CASSLERQGAKDTQYF
D gene: .; J gene: TRBJ2-5; clone size: .; V gene: TRBV18; CDR3 DNA: TGTGCCAGCTCACCACTGTTGGGTAAACAGGGAGAAGAGACCCAGTACTTC; CDR3 protein: CASSPLLGKQGEETQYF
D gene: TRBD1; J gene: TRBJ2-1; clone size: .; V gene: TRBV9; CDR3 DNA: TGTGCCAGCAGCGTAGTACAGGGGGCGCGGAATGAGCAGTTCTTC; CDR3 protein: CASSVVQGARNEQFF
D gene: TRBD1; J gene: TRBJ1-2; clone size: .; V gene: TRBV18; CDR3 DNA: TGTGCCAGCTCACGACAGGGATCTAACTATGGCTACACCTTC; CDR3 protein: CASSRQGSNYGYTF
D gene: .; J gene: TRBJ1-1; clone size: .; V gene: TRBV10-2; CDR3 DNA: TGCGCCAGCAGTGAGGCCCTCCCAGCTCGGGCTGAAGCTTTCTTT; CDR3 protein: CASSEALPARAEAFF
D gene: TRBD2; J gene: TRBJ2-2; clone size: .; V gene: TRBV5-4; CDR3 DNA: TGTGCCTTTTTCCAAAGGGGGGTAGCGGGAGGAGCCTTCGGGGAGCTGTTTTTT; CDR3 protein: CAFFQRGVAGGAFGELFF